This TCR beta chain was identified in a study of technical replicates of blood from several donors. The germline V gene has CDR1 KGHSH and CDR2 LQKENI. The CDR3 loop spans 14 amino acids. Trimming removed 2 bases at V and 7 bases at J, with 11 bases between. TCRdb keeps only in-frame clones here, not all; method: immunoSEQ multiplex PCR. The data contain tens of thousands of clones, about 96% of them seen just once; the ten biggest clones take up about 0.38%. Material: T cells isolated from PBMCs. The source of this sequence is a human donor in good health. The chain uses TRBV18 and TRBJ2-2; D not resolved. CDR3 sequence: CASSPVPSGGELFF. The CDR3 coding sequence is TGTGCCAGCTCACCAGTCCCGTCAGGCGGGGAGCTGTTTTTT.